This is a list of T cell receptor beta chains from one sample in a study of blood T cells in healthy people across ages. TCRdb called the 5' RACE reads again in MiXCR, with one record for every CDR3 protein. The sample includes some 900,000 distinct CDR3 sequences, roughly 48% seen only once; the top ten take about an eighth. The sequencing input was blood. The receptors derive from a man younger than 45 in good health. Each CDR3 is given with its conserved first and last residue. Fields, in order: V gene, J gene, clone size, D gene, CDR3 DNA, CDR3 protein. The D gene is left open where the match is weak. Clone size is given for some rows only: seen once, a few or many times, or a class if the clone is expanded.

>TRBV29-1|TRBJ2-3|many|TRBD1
TGCAGCGGGCAAAGGGGACAGGCCACAGATACGCAGTATTTT
CSGQRGQATDTQYF
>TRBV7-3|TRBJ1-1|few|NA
TGTGCCAGCAGTTTTGGTGGTGGCACTGAAGCTTTCTTT
CASSFGGGTEAFF
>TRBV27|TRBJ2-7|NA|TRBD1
TGTGCCAGCAGGGGACAGGACACTCCCTACGAGCAGTACTTC
CASRGQDTPYEQYF
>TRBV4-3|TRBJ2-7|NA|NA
TGCGCCAGCAGCCAAGGCCAGCGCTACGAGCAGTACTTC
CASSQGQRYEQYF
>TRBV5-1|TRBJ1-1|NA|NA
TGCGCCAGCAGCTTGGTTCCGCAGGGGAACACTGAAGCTTTCTTT
CASSLVPQGNTEAFF
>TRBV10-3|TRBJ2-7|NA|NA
TGTGCCATCAGCCCCGGACCTGGCTCCTACGAGCAGTACTTC
CAISPGPGSYEQYF
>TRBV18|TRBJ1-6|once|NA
TGTGCCAGCTCTCTCGACCAGGGGATCAATTCACCCCTCCACTTT
CASSLDQGINSPLHF
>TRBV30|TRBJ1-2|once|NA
TGTGCCTGGAGCCGCCTGCGAGCCAAAGGGACTAACTATGGCTACACCTTC
CAWSRLRAKGTNYGYTF
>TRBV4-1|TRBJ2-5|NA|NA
TGCGCCAGCAGCCGCGAGGGCAGGGGTGGAGAGACCCAGTACTTC
CASSREGRGGETQYF
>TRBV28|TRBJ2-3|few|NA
TGTGCCAGCAGTGAGACGGGGTCAGATACGCAGTATTTT
CASSETGSDTQYF
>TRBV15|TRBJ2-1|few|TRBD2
TGTGCCACCAGCAGAGACGGGGGGTCCAACAATGAGCAGTTCTTC
CATSRDGGSNNEQFF
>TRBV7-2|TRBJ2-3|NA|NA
TGTGCCAGCAGCCTATACTCAAACACAGATACGCAGTATTTT
CASSLYSNTDTQYF
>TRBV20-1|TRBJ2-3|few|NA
TGCAGTGCCACCCCCGGGCCTAGCACAGATACGCAGTATTTT
CSATPGPSTDTQYF
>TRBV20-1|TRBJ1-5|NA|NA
TGCAGTGCCCGACAGTATAGCAATCAGCCCCAGCATTTT
CSARQYSNQPQHF
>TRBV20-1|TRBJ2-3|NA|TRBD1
TGCAGTGCTAGAGAAGTGGGACAGGGCATAGGAGATACGCAGTATTTT
CSAREVGQGIGDTQYF
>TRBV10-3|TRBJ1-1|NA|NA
TGTGCCATCAAGCGAGCGGACGGGAACACTGAAGCTTTCTTT
CAIKRADGNTEAFF
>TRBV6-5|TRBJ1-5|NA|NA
TGTGCCAGCAGTGACCGACGCCAGGGACAGCCCCAGCATTTT
CASSDRRQGQPQHF
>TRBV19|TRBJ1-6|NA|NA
TGTGCCAGTAGTACCGCAGCTTCCTATAATTCACCCCTCCACTTT
CASSTAASYNSPLHF
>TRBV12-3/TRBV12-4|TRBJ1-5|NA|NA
TGTGCCAGCAGTTCCTCCCTCTCAGTGCTTTATAGCAATCAGCCCCAGCATTTT
CASSSSLSVLYSNQPQHF
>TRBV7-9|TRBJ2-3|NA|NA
TGTGCCTGCAGCCCCCCCGGCGGGGAGAGCACAGATACGCAGTATTTT
CACSPPGGESTDTQYF
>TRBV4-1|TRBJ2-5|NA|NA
TGCGCCAGCAGCCTATCCTGGGCTAGAGAGACCCAGTACTTC
CASSLSWARETQYF
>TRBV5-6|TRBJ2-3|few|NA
TGTGCCAGCAGCTTAAACGGGGGCGGCTACACAGATACGCAGTATTTT
CASSLNGGGYTDTQYF